This T cell receptor beta chain came from a study of blood T cell repertoires in COVID-19. The CDR3 sequence is 11 residues long. V dropped 6 bases and J dropped 4 bases, with 6 bases sitting between them. Germline lookup yields CDR1 LGHDT and CDR2 YNNKEL (reference sequence). Generated by immunoSEQ multiplex PCR, the TCRdb table keeps only in-frame clones and is missing some. The data hold roughly 16,000 clones, with 85% to 90% observed a single time. This clonotype was obtained from a human donor with active COVID-19. The donor label of this sample is uncertain. The sample consisted of peripheral blood. The V gene is TRBV3-1 (or the pseudogene TRBV3-2), the J gene TRBJ1-1; no clear D. CDR3 sequence: CASSSGTEAFF. CDR3 coding DNA: TGTGCCAGCAGTTCGGGCACTGAAGCTTTCTTT.